This T cell receptor (beta chain) appears in the sequencing data of a study of Tregs in tolerant kidney transplant recipients. V dropped 4 bases and J dropped 6; count of bases not matched to a gene: 10. The CDR3 sequence is 15 residues long. Germline-derived CDR1 and CDR2 are SGHVS and FQNEAQ. Sequencing was performed with immunoSEQ multiplex PCR; in TCRdb, only in-frame clones are kept and a portion is missing. This table holds roughly 66,000 clones, 80% to 95% found once. The V call is TRBV7-8, the J call TRBJ2-3; TRBD2 matches 7 bases. The material was CD8+ T cells from blood, obtained before the transplant. The TCR originated in a human donor who received a combined kidney and bone marrow transplant. The CDR3 sequence: CASSSSGTPRDTQYF. Here the CDR3 DNA reads TGTGCCAGCAGCTCAAGCGGGACCCCGAGGGATACGCAGTATTTT.